The TCR beta chain described here comes from a study of blood T cells in healthy people across ages. Study-level results: A strong correlation was seen between TCR beta diversity and naive T cell percentage. The lack of PBMC sorting stopped any conclusive naive versus antigen-experienced comparison.

A second PCR, run for about 7 to 11 cycles, used a sample-barcoded 5' primer plus a J-beta primer mix. Each cDNA molecule was tagged by a template-switch adaptor with 12 random nucleotides. Sequencing recovered at least 2.5 million CDR3-containing paired-end reads from each sample. TCRdb re-analysed the 5' RACE reads in MiXCR, keeping a single row per CDR3 protein. Of about 800,000 distinct CDR3 sequences listed, roughly 46% were seen once; the top ten hold 15% to 20%. Details on this clonotype: Its cognate antigen is unknown.

The CDR3 is 15 amino acids. Germline assignment: CDR1 LGHDT and CDR2 YNNKEL (reference sequence). Between the trimmed V and J ends, which lost 1 base and 5 bases, there was a span of 14 bases. The TCR sequence derives from a man older than 75 in good health. V is TRBV3-1 and J is TRBJ2-5; possibly TRBD1 or TRBD2 for D (6 bases each). What was sequenced was blood. CDR3 in amino acids: CASSQGSGGGETQYF. As DNA, the CDR3 is TGTGCCAGCAGCCAAGGTTCCGGGGGCGGTGAGACCCAGTACTTC.